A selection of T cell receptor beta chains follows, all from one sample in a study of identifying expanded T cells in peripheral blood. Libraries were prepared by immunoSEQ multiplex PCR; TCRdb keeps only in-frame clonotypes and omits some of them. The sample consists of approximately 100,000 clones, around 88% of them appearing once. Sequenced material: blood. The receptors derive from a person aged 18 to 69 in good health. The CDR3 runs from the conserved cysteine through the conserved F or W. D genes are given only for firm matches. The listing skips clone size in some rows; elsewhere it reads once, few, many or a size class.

CDR3 protein: CASSVALAGALKTQYF
CDR3 DNA: TGTGCCAGCAGCGTAGCTTTAGCGGGGGCCCTTAAGACCCAGTACTTC
D gene: TRBD2
clone size: -
J gene: TRBJ2-5
V gene: TRBV9

CDR3 protein: CASSPSDRDAEKLFF
CDR3 DNA: TGTGCCAGCAGTCCTTCGGACAGGGACGCTGAAAAACTGTTTTTT
D gene: TRBD1
clone size: -
J gene: TRBJ1-4
V gene: TRBV28

CDR3 protein: CASSLRATSEADTQYF
CDR3 DNA: TGTGCCAGCAGCTTAAGGGCCACGTCAGAGGCAGATACGCAGTATTTT
D gene: -
clone size: once
J gene: TRBJ2-3
V gene: TRBV7-2

CDR3 protein: CAWSVYRGEAFF
CDR3 DNA: TGTGCCTGGAGTGTTTACAGGGGTGAAGCTTTCTTT
D gene: TRBD1
clone size: -
J gene: TRBJ1-1
V gene: TRBV30

CDR3 protein: CASSLSGEGNYGYTF
CDR3 DNA: TGTGCCAGCAGTTTATCTGGGGAGGGAAACTATGGCTACACCTTC
D gene: -
clone size: -
J gene: TRBJ1-2
V gene: TRBV28

CDR3 protein: CASSQDGSGGTDTQYF
CDR3 DNA: TGCGCCAGCAGCCAAGATGGTAGCGGTGGCACAGATACGCAGTATTTT
D gene: -
clone size: -
J gene: TRBJ2-3
V gene: TRBV4-3

CDR3 protein: CASRMDESYYYEQYF
CDR3 DNA: TGTGCCAGCAGGATGGACGAGAGCTATTACTACGAGCAGTACTTC
D gene: -
clone size: -
J gene: TRBJ2-7
V gene: TRBV28

CDR3 protein: CASSPDSLDEQFF
CDR3 DNA: TGTGCCAGCAGCCCCGACTCGTTGGATGAGCAGTTCTTC
D gene: -
clone size: -
J gene: TRBJ2-1
V gene: TRBV7-3

CDR3 protein: CASSEGFGTDTQYF
CDR3 DNA: TGTGCCAGCAGTGAGGGGTTTGGCACAGATACGCAGTATTTT
D gene: -
clone size: -
J gene: TRBJ2-3
V gene: TRBV27

CDR3 protein: CASSFSGTGERGELFF
CDR3 DNA: TGTGCCAGCAGCTTCTCCGGGACAGGGGAGAGGGGGGAGCTGTTTTTT
D gene: TRBD1
clone size: few
J gene: TRBJ2-2
V gene: TRBV7-3

CDR3 protein: CASSPFIGNQPQHF
CDR3 DNA: TGTGCCAGCAGCCCGTTTATAGGCAATCAGCCCCAGCATTTT
D gene: -
clone size: -
J gene: TRBJ1-5
V gene: TRBV5-5

CDR3 protein: CASSPTYTGELFF
CDR3 DNA: TGTGCCAGCAGTCCCACATACACCGGGGAGCTGTTTTTT
D gene: -
clone size: -
J gene: TRBJ2-2
V gene: TRBV6-5

CDR3 protein: CASSKSQGGTNEKLFF
CDR3 DNA: TGTGCCAGCAGCAAATCTCAGGGGGGTACTAATGAAAAACTGTTTTTT
D gene: TRBD1
clone size: -
J gene: TRBJ1-4
V gene: TRBV7-8

CDR3 protein: CASSLGGTNTEAFF
CDR3 DNA: TGTGCCAGCAGCTTAGGGGGCACGAACACTGAAGCTTTCTTT
D gene: -
clone size: -
J gene: TRBJ1-1
V gene: TRBV7-9

CDR3 protein: CASSEGTGMGEAFF
CDR3 DNA: TGTGCCAGCAGTGAAGGAACGGGAATGGGTGAAGCTTTCTTT
D gene: -
clone size: -
J gene: TRBJ1-1
V gene: TRBV2

CDR3 protein: CASGLPPGQNVNYGYTF
CDR3 DNA: TGTGCTAGTGGTTTGCCCCCGGGACAGAATGTTAACTATGGCTACACCTTC
D gene: TRBD1
clone size: once
J gene: TRBJ1-2
V gene: TRBV12-5

CDR3 protein: CASSPRAANTGELFF
CDR3 DNA: TGTGCCAGCAGCCCCCGGGCTGCTAACACCGGGGAGCTGTTTTTT
D gene: -
clone size: -
J gene: TRBJ2-2
V gene: TRBV5-4

CDR3 protein: CASSGRERDYGYTF
CDR3 DNA: TGCGCCAGCAGCGGCAGGGAAAGGGACTATGGCTACACCTTC
D gene: -
clone size: -
J gene: TRBJ1-2
V gene: TRBV5-1

CDR3 protein: CSVESKAGGPRLNIQYF
CDR3 DNA: TGCAGCGTTGAAAGTAAAGCGGGAGGTCCGAGGTTAAACATTCAGTACTTC
D gene: TRBD2
clone size: once
J gene: TRBJ2-4
V gene: TRBV29-1

CDR3 protein: CASSFSGSLYNEQFF
CDR3 DNA: TGTGCCAGCAGCTTTAGCGGGAGTCTCTACAATGAGCAGTTCTTC
D gene: TRBD2
clone size: -
J gene: TRBJ2-1
V gene: TRBV11-3

CDR3 protein: CASSSGARGPNTEAFF
CDR3 DNA: TGTGCCAGCAGCAGCGGCGCTCGGGGGCCGAACACTGAAGCTTTCTTT
D gene: -
clone size: -
J gene: TRBJ1-1
V gene: TRBV7-2

CDR3 protein: CASSSNLGTSGAGTQYF
CDR3 DNA: TGTGCCAGCAGCTCCAACCTCGGGACTAGCGGGGCGGGGACCCAGTACTTC
D gene: TRBD2
clone size: -
J gene: TRBJ2-5
V gene: TRBV9

CDR3 protein: CASSLGGLAGVGEQFF
CDR3 DNA: TGTGCCAGCAGCTTGGGAGGGCTAGCGGGGGTGGGTGAGCAGTTCTTC
D gene: TRBD2
clone size: -
J gene: TRBJ2-1
V gene: TRBV5-4

CDR3 protein: CASSQDLSLNTEAFF
CDR3 DNA: TGCGCCAGCAGCCAAGATCTGTCGCTGAACACTGAAGCTTTCTTT
D gene: -
clone size: -
J gene: TRBJ1-1
V gene: TRBV4-3

CDR3 protein: CASRGTEGHEQYF
CDR3 DNA: TGTGCCAGCAGGGGGACAGAGGGACACGAGCAGTACTTC
D gene: TRBD1
clone size: once
J gene: TRBJ2-7
V gene: TRBV2

CDR3 protein: CASSRAWDRKTYEQYF
CDR3 DNA: TGCGCCAGCAGCCGAGCCTGGGACAGGAAAACCTACGAGCAGTACTTC
D gene: TRBD1
clone size: -
J gene: TRBJ2-7
V gene: TRBV10-1

CDR3 protein: CASGLSGDVRSNYGYTF
CDR3 DNA: TGTGCTAGTGGTTTGTCTGGCGACGTAAGAAGTAACTATGGCTACACCTTC
D gene: -
clone size: -
J gene: TRBJ1-2
V gene: TRBV12-5

CDR3 protein: CASSFTVSYEQYF
CDR3 DNA: TGTGCCAGCAGTTTCACGGTTAGCTACGAGCAGTACTTC
D gene: -
clone size: -
J gene: TRBJ2-7
V gene: TRBV28

CDR3 protein: CASSVEDWETQYF
CDR3 DNA: TGCGCCAGCAGCGTGGAGGACTGGGAGACCCAGTACTTC
D gene: -
clone size: -
J gene: TRBJ2-5
V gene: TRBV5-1

CDR3 protein: CSVPRGGNIQYF
CDR3 DNA: TGCAGCGTTCCGCGGGGGGGGAACATTCAGTACTTC
D gene: TRBD2
clone size: -
J gene: TRBJ2-4
V gene: TRBV29-1

CDR3 protein: CASSPQGILGNEQFF
CDR3 DNA: TGTGCCAGCAGTCCGCAGGGTATCCTCGGCAATGAGCAGTTCTTC
D gene: -
clone size: -
J gene: TRBJ2-1
V gene: TRBV27